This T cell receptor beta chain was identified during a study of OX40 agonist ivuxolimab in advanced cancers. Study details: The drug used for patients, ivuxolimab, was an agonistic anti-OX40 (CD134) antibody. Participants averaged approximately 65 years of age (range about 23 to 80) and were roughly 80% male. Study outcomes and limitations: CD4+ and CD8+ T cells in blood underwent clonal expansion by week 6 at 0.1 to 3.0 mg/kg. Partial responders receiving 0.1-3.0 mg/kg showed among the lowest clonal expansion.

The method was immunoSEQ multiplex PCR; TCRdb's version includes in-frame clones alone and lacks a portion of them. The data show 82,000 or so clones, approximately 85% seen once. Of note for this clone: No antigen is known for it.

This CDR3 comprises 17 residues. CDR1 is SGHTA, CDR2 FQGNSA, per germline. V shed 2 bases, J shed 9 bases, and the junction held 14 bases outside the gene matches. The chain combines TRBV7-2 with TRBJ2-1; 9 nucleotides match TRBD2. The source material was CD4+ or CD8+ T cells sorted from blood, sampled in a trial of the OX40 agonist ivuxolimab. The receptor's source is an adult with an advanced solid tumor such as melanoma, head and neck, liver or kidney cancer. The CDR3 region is CASSLRDLGTSSREQFF. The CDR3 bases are TGTGCCAGCAGCTTAAGGGACCTCGGGACTAGCTCGCGTGAGCAGTTCTTC.